This T cell receptor beta chain was obtained from a study of control samples from healthy donors and cancer patients. V lost 2 bases to trimming and J lost 0 bases, with 6 bases between them. Germline lookup yields CDR1 SGDLS and CDR2 YYNGEE. The CDR3 covers 14 residues. This clone was seen a single time. Only in-frame clones appear in the TCRdb table, and some are missing; sequencing was by immunoSEQ multiplex PCR. Seen here are 100,000 to 150,000 clones, more than 75% observed once, and the top ten hold around 2%. The rearrangement links TRBV9 to TRBJ1-3; D gene unclear. Source material: blood. This receptor was taken from a man aged 18 to 29 in good health. CDR3 DNA: TGTGCCAGCAGCGTCTCCCTCTCTGGAAACACCATATATTTT. It is translated as CASSVSLSGNTIYF.